Each of the 10 T cell receptor beta chains below was sequenced from the same sample in a study of T cell responses to AZD1222 COVID-19 vaccine (dated by TCRdb to 2020 to 2022). In light of the paper, this sample's time point label describes: baseline before first vaccination. The library was produced with the immunoSEQ multiplex PCR assay. TCRdb retrieved this table from immuneACCESS and kept in-frame rearrangements only. Not all clones are present; in checked studies, unresolved V genes account for under half, and no reason is known for the remainder. This sample holds 90,000 to 120,000 clones; about 95% were observed only once. The ten largest make up 2.2% of the sample. The specimen comprised peripheral blood, sampled on day 0 of AZD1222 vaccination. Receptors originate from an adult in good health.

As DNA, the CDR3 is TGTGCCAGCAGCTGGACAGGTGATCAGCCCCAGCATTTT. It specifies CASSWTGDQPQHF. The gene calls are TRBV27 and TRBJ1-5, with 7 bases matching TRBD1. J was trimmed by 5 bases and V by 6 bases; bases with no gene match: 4. CDR1 is MNHEY, CDR2 SMNVEV, per germline (reference sequence). The CDR3 spans 13 residues.

The table lists this clone with a count of one. This chain connects TRBV27 to TRBJ1-5; TRBD1 aligns across 8 bases. This CDR3 region has 15 residues. Germline-derived CDR1 and CDR2 are MNHEY and SMNVEV (reference sequence). The junction had 5 bases not matched to a gene; V was cut back by 2 bases and J by 5 bases. This chain's CDR3 is CASSLVMGQDQPQHF. CDR3 DNA sequence: TGTGCCAGCAGTTTAGTTATGGGACAGGATCAGCCCCAGCATTTT.

The chain is built from TRBV6-6 and TRBJ2-2, with 10 bases fitting TRBD1. The germline gives CDR1 MNHNY, CDR2 SVGAGI (reference sequence). There are 16 residues in the CDR3. V lost 4 bases, J lost 6 bases, and 8 bases stayed unmatched. Here the CDR3 reads CASSLIGTGASGELFF. The CDR3, as DNA: TGTGCCAGCAGTTTAATTGGGACAGGGGCCTCCGGGGAGCTGTTTTTT.

CDR3 sequence reads: CASSLMGGLGYTF. The CDR3 coding sequence is TGTGCCAGCAGCTTAATGGGGGGGCTTGGCTACACCTTC. The rearrangement joins TRBV11-3 to TRBJ1-2; a possible D gene is TRBD1 (6 bases). Germline V gene sequence: CDR1 SGHNT, CDR2 YENEEA. V lost 2 bases to trimming and J lost 7 bases, with 11 bases between them. The CDR3 loop spans 13 amino acids. Based on the CDR3 plus reference TRBV11-3 and TRBJ1-2, the full variable domain is EAGVVQSPRYKIIEKKQPVAFWCNPISGHNTLYWYLQNLGQGPELLIRYENEEAVDDSQLPKDRFSAERLKGVDSTLKIQPAELGDSAVYLCASSLMGGLGYTFGSGTRLTVV.

This rearrangement joins TRBV9 to TRBJ1-4; D gene ambiguous. Trimming removed 3 bases from V and 1 base from J, with 7 bases in between. The CDR3 loop spans 14 amino acids. Germline values: CDR1 SGDLS, CDR2 YYNGEE. The chain's CDR3 is CASSGRLTNEKLFF. DNA of the CDR3: TGTGCCAGCAGCGGAAGACTAACTAATGAAAAACTGTTTTTT.

J is TRBJ1-4 and V is TRBV5-6, with D possibly matching TRBD1 (6 bases). The germline CDR1 and CDR2 sequences are SGHDT and YYEEEE. The V end was cut by 1 base, the J end by 8 bases, with 12 bases between. CDR3 length equals 14 residues. The CDR3 spells CASSLFGQTEKLFF. The CDR3 DNA reads TGTGCCAGCAGCTTGTTCGGACAGACCGAAAAACTGTTTTTT.

Only a few counts were recorded for this clone. V gene TRBV19 combines with J gene TRBJ1-2; possible D gene TRBD1, 5 bases. V lost 2 bases to trimming and J lost 7 bases, with 14 bases between them. The CDR3 length is 14 residues. Germline lookup yields CDR1 LNHDA and CDR2 SQIVND (reference sequence). The CDR3 here is CASSIYPGPLGYTF. Written as DNA, the CDR3 is TGTGCCAGTAGTATATACCCAGGGCCGCTTGGCTACACCTTC.

V usage is TRBV15 and J usage is TRBJ2-5; weak D call: TRBD2 (5 bases). The germline V gene encodes CDR1 LNHNV and CDR2 YYDKDF (reference sequence). The CDR3 runs 14 residues. Trimming took 3 bases from V and 5 from J, leaving 13 bases between them. DNA of the CDR3: TGTGCCACCAGCAGTAACGGACTGCGGGAGACCCAGTACTTC. It codes for CATSSNGLRETQYF.

The chain employs TRBV7-3 and TRBJ1-2; D may be TRBD1 (5 bases). CDR3 length equals 15 residues. Germline V CDR1 and CDR2: SGHTA, FQGTGA. The V end lost 2 bases, the J end lost 2 bases, and 12 bases lay between the germline ends. The CDR3 region has the DNA TGTGCCAGCAGCTTACAGGAGGGACGGAACTATGGCTACACCTTC. This sequence encodes CASSLQEGRNYGYTF.

The chain has TRBV23-1 and TRBJ1-6; 8 nucleotides match TRBD1. TRBV23-1 is an ORF, with its function uncertain. The CDR3 consists of 20 residues. V gave up 3 bases and J gave up 4 bases; unmatched junction bases: 17. The CDR3 reads CASSHPGQGSLSTYNSPLHF. CDR3 sequence (DNA): TGCGCCAGCAGTCACCCCGGACAGGGAAGCCTTAGCACATATAATTCACCCCTCCACTTT.